The entry below describes one T cell receptor (beta chain). This CDR3 is 13 amino acids long. CDR1 and CDR2 from the germline V gene are SGHNT and YYREEE (reference sequence). V lost 3 bases and J lost 5, with 11 bases in between. Authors' methods: Estimated nucleated cell counts came from reference gene primer amplification. Assay: immunoSEQ multiplex PCR; the TCRdb copy retains only in-frame clones and omits some. D and trimming were read from the DNA, whereas the V and J calls and clone size are those reported in that table. The data hold about 7,000 clones, with around 90% observed a single time. This sample stems from a study of blood T cell repertoires in COVID-19. Study-wide background: Researchers got acute and convalescent COVID-19 samples from the United States, Italy and Spain. The cDNA or gDNA used as material had been derived from T cells, B-cell-depleted T cells, or PBMCs.

This rearrangement joins TRBV5-4 to TRBJ1-2; D is perhaps TRBD1 (6 bases). Sequences were obtained from peripheral blood. The TCR sequence derives from a human donor in a cohort sampled during active COVID-19. CDR3 coding DNA: TGTGCCAGCAGCTGGGAGGGGGAGTATGGCTACACCTTC. The encoded protein is CASSWEGEYGYTF.